The following is a T cell receptor (beta chain) sequence with its context. What it recognizes is unknown. This specimen comes from a study of cytomegalovirus exposure and HLA in healthy donors. Study results and caveats: The authors excluded some V segments, including TRBV6-2 and TRBV6-3, as indistinguishable. Trimming of TCR beta V- and J-genes showed a link, identified in a later analysis, to a missense DCLRE1C variant.

The PCR made use of 60 Vbeta and 13 Jbeta primers. Sequenced by immunoSEQ multiplex PCR; TCRdb stores in-frame clones only, minus some. The table records 150,000 to 200,000 clones, 55% to 65% of them present only once. The CDR3 is 12 residues long. Trimming removed 6 bases from V and 7 bases from J, with 10 bases in between. Per germline, CDR1 MNHNS and CDR2 SASEGT. The sequence was collected from a man aged 35 to 55 in good health and CMV-seronegative. The genes are TRBV6-1 and TRBJ1-5; D is perhaps TRBD1 (5 bases). The sequencing sample was made of PBMCs. CDR3 amino acids: CASRRDVQPQHF. CDR3 in DNA: TGTGCCAGCAGGCGGGACGTGCAGCCCCAGCATTTT.